This is a list of T cell receptor beta chains from one sample in a study of memory CD4+ T cells and cytomegalovirus serostatus. Generated by immunoSEQ multiplex PCR, the TCRdb table keeps only in-frame clones and is missing some. The table lists about 75,000 clones, roughly 78% of them singletons. The sample comprised memory CD4+ T cells from blood. These receptors were collected from an adult in good health and CMV-seropositive. CDR3s include the opening cysteine and the closing phenylalanine or tryptophan. D genes are given only for firm matches. Where a row states a size, it is once, few, many or the class of an expanded clone; other rows omit it.

v_gene	abundance	j_gene	d_gene	CDR3aa
TRBV6-4	.	TRBJ1-6	TRBD1	CASSAGTANSPLHF
TRBV2	.	TRBJ2-2	.	CASGGDINTGELFF
TRBV28	.	.	.	CASSQAVSPYEQYF
TRBV7-6	.	TRBJ2-5	TRBD1	CASSFDRGRETQYF
TRBV10-2	.	TRBJ2-7	.	CASSPTDSPKSYEQYF
TRBV5-7	.	TRBJ1-2	.	CASSLDGLNYGYTF
TRBV5-1	.	TRBJ2-1	.	CASSLENNEQFF
TRBV29-1	.	TRBJ2-5	TRBD1	CSVEGGQGALEETQYF
TRBV4-1	.	TRBJ1-5	.	CASSQEVAGNQPQHF
TRBV6-5	.	TRBJ1-2	.	CASSPTWDRFGYTF
TRBV28	many	TRBJ1-1	.	CASSEFRFGEAFF
TRBV15	.	TRBJ1-1	.	CATSRDYRLAFF
TRBV18	.	TRBJ1-2	.	CASSPGMLEGYTF
TRBV5-1	few	TRBJ1-1	TRBD1	CASSLGLRDRVTNTEAFF
TRBV25-1	.	TRBJ2-2	.	CASSETPEGPNTGELFF
TRBV7-9	.	TRBJ2-1	.	CASSKEGEILKDGQFF
TRBV7-7	.	TRBJ1-1	.	CASSLAANTEAFF
TRBV11-3	.	TRBJ2-1	.	CASSLGQVNEQFF
TRBV11-3	.	TRBJ2-7	.	CASSLGLVGEQYF
TRBV15	once	TRBJ1-1	.	CATSRDPGAGAFF
TRBV7-9	.	TRBJ1-2	.	CASGGGLNYGYTF
TRBV19	.	TRBJ1-2	.	CASSITFRDGGRIGYTF